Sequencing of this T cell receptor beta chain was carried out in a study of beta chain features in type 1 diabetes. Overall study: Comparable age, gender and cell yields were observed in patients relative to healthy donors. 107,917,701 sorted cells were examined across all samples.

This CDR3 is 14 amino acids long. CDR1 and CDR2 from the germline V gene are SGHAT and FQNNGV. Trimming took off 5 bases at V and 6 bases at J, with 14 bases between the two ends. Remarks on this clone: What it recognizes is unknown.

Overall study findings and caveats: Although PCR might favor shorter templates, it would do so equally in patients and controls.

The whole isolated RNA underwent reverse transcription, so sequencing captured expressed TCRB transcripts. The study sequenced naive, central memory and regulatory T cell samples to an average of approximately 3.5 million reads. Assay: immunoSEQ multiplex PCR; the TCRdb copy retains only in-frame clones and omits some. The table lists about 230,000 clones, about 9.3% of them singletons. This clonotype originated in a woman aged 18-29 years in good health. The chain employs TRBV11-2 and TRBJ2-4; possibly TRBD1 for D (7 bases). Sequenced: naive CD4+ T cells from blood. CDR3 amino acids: CASSPGGQLNIQYF. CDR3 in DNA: TGTGCCAGCAGCCCCGGGGGACAGCTAAACATTCAGTACTTC.